This T cell receptor beta chain was captured by sequencing in a study of blood T cell repertoires in COVID-19 (TCRdb year 2020). Looking at the study overall: Samples covering the acute and convalescent phases of COVID-19 were provided by collaborators in the United States, Italy and Spain. The prospective study material was composed of cDNA or gDNA derived from T cells, B-cell-depleted T cells, or PBMCs. Subjects who had been exposed to COVID-19, were actively infected with it, or had recovered from it provided the deeply sampled blood TCRbeta repertoires that made up the dataset. A freely available public database, intended as a resource for researchers studying the immune response to SARS-CoV-2, is where the repertoires were released. The samples were drawn from the first 160 participants of the ongoing ImmuneRACE study and from more than 1,000 subjects provided by 6 global collaborators. Nearly every sample came with metadata listing a de-identified subject ID, COVID-19 status, age in years and sex. Where HLA class I and class II types were available, the types were taken from metadata supplied by the sample provider, not from assay-based typing.

Each collaborating institution followed its own protocols to collect whole blood in K2EDTA tubes. For TCRbeta analysis, collaborator samples were shipped as frozen whole blood, as isolated PBMCs, or as DNA extracted from either sample type. As to this clone: The specificity of this receptor is unknown. Per-base quality was not reported, and no clone a single base away is much larger than it.

Summary of the overall study and its limitations: The quantity of clinical and demographic metadata differed by source and by participant and was supplied without curation.

The immunoSEQ Assay, a bias-controlled multiplex PCR, was used to amplify TCRbeta CDR3 regions from genomic DNA. Per the original workflow: Within the assay, amplification of reference gene primers was used to estimate how many nucleated cells each sample contained. To quantify the absolute abundance of each unique TCRbeta CDR3 rearrangement, sequence reads were collapsed and filtered. For each sample, productive Simpson clonality was calculated by taking the square root of Simpson's diversity index across productive rearrangements. Not all clones reach the TCRdb copy of this immuneACCESS table, which keeps in-frame sequences only. Checked studies attribute under half of the gap to unresolved V genes and leave the rest unexplained. V and J calls and clone size are as listed in that table; D and trimming were resolved from the DNA. This sample has about 28,000 clones in its table, and roughly 85% of those were observed once. About a tenth of the sample comes from the top ten.

The germline V gene specifies ENHRY as CDR1 and SYGVKD as CDR2. V lost 3 bases and J lost 3 bases, and the count of bases not matched to a germline gene is 8. Reading from cysteine to phenylalanine, the CDR3 counts 16 amino acids. This entry keeps only the CDR3 DNA: 48 bases, framed from base 1. This sequence uses TRBV10-3 and TRBJ2-7, with TRBD1 identical over 10 junction bases. Sequences were obtained from peripheral blood. The TCR was taken from a human donor in a cohort sampled during active COVID-19. CDR3 protein: CAISEPLGQGFYEQYF. In nucleotide form, the sequence is TGTGCCATCAGTGAACCCCTGGGACAGGGGTTCTACGAGCAGTACTTC.